One sample yielded the 20 T cell receptor beta chains listed below, sequenced in a study of Ad26.COV2.S vaccination and SARS-CoV-2 variants (dated by TCRdb to the early 2020s). The meaning of the sample's time point label: individuals recovered from natural SARS-CoV-2 infection. The library was made by the immunoSEQ multiplex PCR assay. TCRdb's version of the immuneACCESS table is confined to in-frame rearrangements and falls short of the full clone set. An unresolved V gene accounts for under half of the shortfall where checked; the remainder is of unknown origin. The sample table records about 350,000 clones; roughly nine tenths of these occur just once. The ten largest clones take up 3% to 5% of the sample. The sample here was peripheral blood, taken after recovery from COVID-19. The source is a human donor who had recovered from COVID-19.

V gene TRBV6-5 combines with J gene TRBJ2-2, with 9 bases identical to TRBD2. CDR3 length equals 15 residues. The ends lost 6 bases at V and 3 bases at J; junction bases unmatched: 5. Germline CDR1 is MNHEY and CDR2 is SVGAGI. CDR3 DNA: TGTGCCAGCAGCAGACTAGCGGTACACACCGGGGAGCTGTTTTTT. Amino acid sequence: CASSRLAVHTGELFF.

In this sample, this clone turned up a few times. The rearrangement links TRBV19 to TRBJ1-5; the D is unclear. V was clipped by 7 bases and J by 2 bases, with 12 bases between them. CDR3 size: 14 residues. CDR1 LNHDA and CDR2 SQIVND come from the germline V gene (reference sequence). The DNA for the CDR3 is TGTGCCAGTAAGATAGACGGGGGCAATCAGCCCCAGCATTTT. Translating gives CASKIDGGNQPQHF.

This chain connects TRBV6-5 to TRBJ2-1, with a tentative D call TRBD2 (6 bases). CDR1 and CDR2 (germline): MNHEY, SVGAGI. The CDR3 sequence is 15 residues long. V was clipped by 5 bases and J by 6 bases, with 17 bases between them. The CDR3 is CASSPLATPANEQFF. CDR3 in DNA: TGTGCCAGCAGTCCACTAGCTACACCGGCCAATGAGCAGTTCTTC.

This chain connects TRBV18 to TRBJ2-1; D gene uncertain. This CDR3 spans 15 amino acids. Germline V gene data show CDR1 as KGHSH and CDR2 as LQKENI. V lost 7 bases and J 3 bases, leaving 16 bases between the germline ends. CDR3 residues: CASFTAKLLYNEQFF. CDR3 nucleotides: TGTGCCAGCTTTACAGCCAAACTTCTCTACAATGAGCAGTTCTTC.

The chain couples TRBV24-1 to TRBJ2-2; 7 nucleotides match TRBD1. The V gene end was trimmed by 4 bases and the J gene end by 4 bases; junction bases not matched to a gene: 5. This CDR3 region has 15 residues. Germline lookup yields CDR1 KGHDR and CDR2 SFDVKD. The CDR3 loop reads CATSELGQPTGELFF. The CDR3 DNA reads TGTGCCACCAGTGAGCTGGGACAGCCCACCGGGGAGCTGTTTTTT.

This chain links TRBV6-5 with TRBJ1-6; 9 nucleotides agree with TRBD1. The CDR3 is 14 residues long. Trimming at V came to 6 bases and at J to 9 bases, leaving 6 bases not matched to a gene. The germline V gene has CDR1 MNHEY and CDR2 SVGAGI. CDR3 protein: CASSTGQGFSPLHF. In DNA, the CDR3 is TGTGCCAGCAGCACGGGACAGGGTTTTTCACCCCTCCACTTT.

The V call is TRBV7-2, the J call TRBJ2-2, with D maybe TRBD1 (6 bases). The CDR3 contains 14 residues. The V and J ends lost 5 bases and 6 bases respectively, with 13 bases between them. Germline CDR1 SGHTA, CDR2 FQGNSA. The CDR3 sequence: CASSPQGGAGELFF. CDR3 DNA: TGTGCCAGCAGCCCACAGGGTGGGGCCGGGGAGCTGTTTTTT.

In this sample, this clone turned up once. The chain combines TRBV9 with TRBJ1-1; 8 bases fit TRBD1. The CDR3 covers 14 residues. The V and J ends lost 0 bases and 9 bases, in that order; junction bases with no gene match: 7. Looked up from germline, CDR1 is SGDLS and CDR2 is YYNGEE. The CDR3 nucleotides are TGTGCCAGCAGCGTAGGTTGGGGACAGGATCAAGCTTTCTTT. Amino acids: CASSVGWGQDQAFF.

The rearrangement uses TRBV29-1 and TRBJ1-5; D is perhaps TRBD1 (6 bases). Germline values: CDR1 SQVTM, CDR2 ANQGSEA. V was cut by 5 bases and J by 6 bases, with 20 bases left in between. The CDR3 is made up of 15 amino acids. DNA of the CDR3: TGCAGCGTTTCTGGGGGGGCAGGGCTCGGTCAGCCCCAGCATTTT. Residues: CSVSGGAGLGQPQHF.

The genes are TRBV3-1 (or the pseudogene TRBV3-2) and TRBJ2-3; D uncertain. The CDR3 spans 14 residues. The germline gives CDR1 LGHDT, CDR2 YNNKEL (reference sequence). V lost 0 bases to trimming and J lost 6 bases, with 10 bases between them. The DNA for the CDR3 is TGTGCCAGCAGCCAAGATAGCTGGATCGATACGCAGTATTTT. Translating gives CASSQDSWIDTQYF.

This clone is a singleton in its sample. V gene TRBV12-3 or TRBV12-4 combines with J gene TRBJ2-7; D may be TRBD1 or TRBD2 (5 bases each). This CDR3 is built from 12 residues. V was clipped by 1 base and J by 6 bases, with 7 bases between them. The CDR3 bases are TGTGCCAGCAGTTTAGGAGGGGTCGAGCAGTACTTC. Translation: CASSLGGVEQYF.

The chain joins TRBV6-5 to TRBJ1-1; D may be TRBD1 (5 bases). CDR3 length: 12 residues. Trimming took 3 bases from V and 8 from J, leaving 10 bases between them. CDR1 and CDR2 from the germline V gene are MNHEY and SVGAGI. The CDR3 bases are TGTGCCAGCAGTTATAGTGGGGCGGAAGCTTTCTTT. Translated, it gives CASSYSGAEAFF.

This rearrangement joins TRBV6-5 to TRBJ2-7; 9 bases map to TRBD1. CDR1 MNHEY and CDR2 SVGAGI come from the germline V gene. After removal of 8 bases from V and 4 bases from J, the junction contained 9 bases not matched to a gene. The CDR3 spans 14 residues. The CDR3 DNA follows: TGTGCCAGCGCTAGGCTGGGACAGGGTTACGAGCAGTACTTC. Its protein product is CASARLGQGYEQYF.

The J gene is TRBJ2-1, the V gene TRBV6-1; 10 bases are a match to TRBD2. CDR3 size: 16 residues. V was clipped by 4 bases and J by 1 base; unmatched bases: 4. Germline loops: CDR1 MNHNS, CDR2 SASEGT. CDR3 sequence (DNA): TGTGCCAGCAGTGTTAGCGGGGGGCTGTCCTACAATGAGCAGTTCTTC. Encoded protein: CASSVSGGLSYNEQFF.

The chain couples TRBV16 to TRBJ2-5; D gene ambiguous. The germline CDR1 and CDR2 sequences are KGHSY and FQNENV. V was trimmed by 4 bases and J by 5 bases, leaving 11 bases between them. The CDR3 spans 13 residues. CDR3 bases: TGTGCCAGCAGCCCCAATGGGCGGGAGACCCAGTACTTC. It encodes CASSPNGRETQYF.

CDR3 sequence: CASSLVSLRLGGSAYEQYF. DNA of the CDR3: TGTGCCAGCAGCTTAGTCTCCCTGCGGTTGGGGGGTTCAGCCTACGAGCAGTACTTC. This chain links TRBV7-9 with TRBJ2-7; perhaps TRBD2 as D (6 bases). Between the trimmed V and J ends, which lost 1 base and 2 bases, there was a span of 24 bases. The CDR3 has 19 residues. Germline CDR1 reads SEHNR; CDR2 reads FQNEAQ (reference sequence).

This clone was counted once. V usage is TRBV9 and J usage is TRBJ1-1, with a tentative D call TRBD1 (5 bases). The germline gives CDR1 SGDLS, CDR2 YYNGEE. The CDR3 covers 12 residues. V was clipped by 4 bases and J by 3 bases, with 7 bases between them. CDR3 in DNA: TGTGCCAGCAGCAGGGGTGACACTGAAGCTTTCTTT. It yields the protein CASSRGDTEAFF.

The V and J genes are TRBV10-1 and TRBJ2-1; 7 positions match TRBD1. The V and J ends lost 0 bases and 9 bases, in that order; junction bases with no gene match: 8. This CDR3 has 15 amino acids. Germline-derived CDR1 and CDR2 are WNHNN and SYGVQD (reference sequence). CDR3 nucleotide sequence: TGCGCCAGCAGTGAGTCCCAAGACAGGGCAAGTGAGCAGTTCTTC. Translated, it gives CASSESQDRASEQFF.

The chain couples TRBV5-4 to TRBJ2-7; D unresolved. Trimming removed 5 bases from V and 3 bases from J, with 15 bases in between. The CDR3 length is 14 residues. Germline V gene sequence: CDR1 SGHNT, CDR2 YYREEE (reference sequence). CDR3 protein: CASSLVGNIYEQYF. For the CDR3, the DNA is TGTGCCAGCAGTCTCGTTGGGAACATCTACGAGCAGTACTTC.

CDR3 bases: TGTGCCAGCAGCTCTGCCTACGAGCAGTACTTC. Its protein product is CASSSAYEQYF. The chain uses TRBV7-2 and TRBJ2-7; no clear D. Deletions cut 4 bases from V and 2 bases from J, with 3 bases between. Germline assignment: CDR1 SGHTA and CDR2 FQGNSA. This CDR3 region has 11 residues.